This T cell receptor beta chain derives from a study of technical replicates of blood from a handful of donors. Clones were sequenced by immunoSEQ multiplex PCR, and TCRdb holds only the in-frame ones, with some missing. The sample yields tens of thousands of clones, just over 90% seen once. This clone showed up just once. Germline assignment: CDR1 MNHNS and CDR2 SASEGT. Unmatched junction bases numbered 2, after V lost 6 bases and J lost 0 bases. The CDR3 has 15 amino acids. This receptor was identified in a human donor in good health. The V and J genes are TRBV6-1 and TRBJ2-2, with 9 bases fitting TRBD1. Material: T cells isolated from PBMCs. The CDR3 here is CASRRDRANTGELFF. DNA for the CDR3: TGTGCCAGCAGACGGGACAGGGCGAACACCGGGGAGCTGTTTTTT.